Sequencing of this T cell receptor beta chain was carried out in a study of shared clonotypes between healthy human individuals. Background on the study: Researchers assigned three CD4 naive, three CD4 memory, two CD8 naive and one CD8 memory plate to each donor. Study observations and caveats: Clonotypes shared by all four sorted-subset donors had higher generation probabilities than non-shared clonotypes.

A word on this clone: Antigen: not known.

Per the original methods: Junction-only immunoSEQ sequences carried no quality scores, so filtering differed. The data were produced by immunoSEQ multiplex PCR, yet TCRdb's version contains in-frame clones alone and is incomplete. The V and J calls and the clone size are those of that table, but D and trimming were determined from the DNA. The table records roughly 1,500,000 clones, 95% to 99% of them present only once. Sequencing was carried out using naive CD4+ T cells sorted from blood. Subset meaning: CD45RA+ positively selected. This TCR was recovered from a man younger than 40 in good health.

DNA for the CDR3: TGTGCCAGCTCACCACTCGGACAGGGTGGCCCTGGGGCCAACGTCCTGACTTTC. This gives the protein CASSPLGQGGPGANVLTF. The chain is built from TRBV18 and TRBJ2-6; 8 nucleotides line up with TRBD1. The CDR3 covers 18 residues. V lost 1 base, J lost 2 bases, and 7 bases stayed unmatched. CDR1 and CDR2 (germline): KGHSH, LQKENI.